Listed below are T cell receptor beta chains from one sample, sequenced in a study of T cells in Graves' hyperthyroidism and ophthalmopathy. Via MiXCR, TCRdb re-called the multiplex PCR reads, giving one row per CDR3 protein. Among fewer than 400,000 distinct CDR3 sequences listed, about 15% were seen once. The material sequenced was blood. Receptors originate from a man aged 30 to 45 with Graves' hyperthyroidism. The CDR3 runs from the conserved cysteine through the conserved F or W.

j_gene | v_gene | CDR3aa
TRBJ2-3 | TRBV28 | CASSFGRHQKIRTDTQYF
TRBJ2-2 | TRBV7-9 | CASSLLGEWGDTGELFF
TRBJ2-1 | TRBV3-1 | CASSQASLRPYNEQFF
TRBJ2-1 | TRBV5-6 | CASRLAGGKGEQFF
TRBJ2-2 | TRBV5-1 | CASSLDRNTGELFF
TRBJ1-4 | TRBV18 | CASSAQGAATNEKLFF
TRBJ2-3 | TRBV2 | CASRVGLAGETDTQYF
TRBJ2-3 | TRBV6-5 | CASSYRRGTDTQYF
TRBJ2-1 | TRBV5-1 | CASSVSGRYDEQFF
TRBJ2-5 | TRBV2 | CASGGDQETQYF
TRBJ2-1 | TRBV29-1 | CSVLDRLLSYNEQFF